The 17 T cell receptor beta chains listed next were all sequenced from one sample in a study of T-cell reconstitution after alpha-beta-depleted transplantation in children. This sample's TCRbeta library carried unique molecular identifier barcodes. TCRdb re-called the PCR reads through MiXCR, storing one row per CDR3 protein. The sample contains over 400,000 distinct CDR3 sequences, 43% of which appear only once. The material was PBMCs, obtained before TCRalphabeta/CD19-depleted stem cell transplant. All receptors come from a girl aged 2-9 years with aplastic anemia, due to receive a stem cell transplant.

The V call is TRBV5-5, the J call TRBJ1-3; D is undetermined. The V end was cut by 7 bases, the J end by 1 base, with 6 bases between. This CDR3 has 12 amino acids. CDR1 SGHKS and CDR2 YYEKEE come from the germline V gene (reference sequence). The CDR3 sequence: CASGGSGNTIYF. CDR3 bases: TGTGCCAGCGGAGGGTCTGGAAACACCATATATTTT.

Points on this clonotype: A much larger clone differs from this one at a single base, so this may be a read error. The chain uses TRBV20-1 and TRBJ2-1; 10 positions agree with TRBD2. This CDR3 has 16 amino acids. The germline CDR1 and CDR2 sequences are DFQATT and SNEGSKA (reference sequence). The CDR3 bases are TGCTGTGCTTCCACTAGCGGGGCGAGCTCCTACAATGAGCAGTTCTTC. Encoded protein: CCASTSGASSYNEQFF.

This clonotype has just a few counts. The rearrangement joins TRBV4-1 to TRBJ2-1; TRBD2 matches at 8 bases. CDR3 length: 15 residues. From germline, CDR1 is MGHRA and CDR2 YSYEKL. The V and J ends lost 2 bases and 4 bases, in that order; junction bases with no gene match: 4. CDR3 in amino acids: CASSQNAGGYNEQFF. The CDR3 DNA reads TGCGCCAGCAGCCAAAATGCGGGAGGTTACAATGAGCAGTTCTTC.

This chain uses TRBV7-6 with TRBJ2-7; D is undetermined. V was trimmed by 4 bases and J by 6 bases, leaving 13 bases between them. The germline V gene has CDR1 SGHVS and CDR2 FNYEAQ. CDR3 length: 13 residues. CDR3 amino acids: CASSSLTDSEQYF. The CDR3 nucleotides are TGTGCCAGCAGCTCCCTGACTGATAGCGAGCAGTACTTC.

CDR3 DNA sequence: TGTGCCAGCAGTTTCAGGTACTACGAGCAGTACTTC. Encoded protein: CASSFRYYEQYF. V is TRBV28 and J is TRBJ2-7, with D uncertain. The CDR3 contains 12 residues. V was shortened by 3 bases and J by 3 bases, with 6 bases between the two germline ends. Germline V gene data show CDR1 as MDHEN and CDR2 as SYDVKM.

The CDR3 region is CASSIGGYYEQYF. CDR3 DNA: TGTGCCAGCAGCATAGGGGGATATTACGAGCAGTACTTC. This sequence joins TRBV7-2 and TRBJ2-7; D possibly corresponds to TRBD1 (6 bases). The ends were cut back, 5 bases at V and 4 bases at J, with 12 bases in the middle. CDR3 length: 13 residues. In germline, CDR1 is SGHTA, CDR2 FQGNSA.

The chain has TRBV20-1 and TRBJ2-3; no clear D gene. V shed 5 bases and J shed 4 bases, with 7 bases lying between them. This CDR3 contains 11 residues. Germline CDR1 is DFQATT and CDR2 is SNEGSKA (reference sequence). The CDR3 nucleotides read TGCAGTGCTTATAGGGCAGATACGCAGTATTTT. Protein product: CSAYRADTQYF.

The CDR3 DNA reads TGTGCCAGCAGTTACTTCGGGGGGTTGCAAGAGACCCAGTACTTC. Protein product: CASSYFGGLQETQYF. This chain connects TRBV6-5 to TRBJ2-5; 7 positions match TRBD2. Looked up from germline, CDR1 is MNHEY and CDR2 is SVGAGI. CDR3 length: 15 amino acids. V trimming: 1 base; J trimming: 2 bases; junction bases outside the gene matches: 4.

The DNA for the CDR3 is TGTGCCAGCAGCTCCTCGACTAGCGGGCACCAAGAGACCCAGTACTTC. Residues: CASSSSTSGHQETQYF. The chain joins TRBV7-9 to TRBJ2-5; TRBD2 matches at 10 bases. The CDR3 consists of 16 residues. V lost 4 bases to trimming and J lost 0 bases; unmatched junction nucleotides: 5. The germline V gene encodes CDR1 SEHNR and CDR2 FQNEAQ (reference sequence).

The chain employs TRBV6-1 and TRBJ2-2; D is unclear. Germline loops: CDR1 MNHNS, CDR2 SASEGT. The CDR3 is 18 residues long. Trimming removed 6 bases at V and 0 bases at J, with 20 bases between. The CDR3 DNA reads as TGTGCCAGCAGAGAGACGGGTTTCACCCCCTCGAACACCGGGGAGCTGTTTTTT. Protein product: CASRETGFTPSNTGELFF.

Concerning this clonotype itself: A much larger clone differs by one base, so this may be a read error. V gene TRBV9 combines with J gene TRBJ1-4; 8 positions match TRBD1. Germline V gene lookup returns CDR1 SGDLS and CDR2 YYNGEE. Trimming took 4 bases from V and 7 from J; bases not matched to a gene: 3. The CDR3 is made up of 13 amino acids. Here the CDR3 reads CASSPGTGEKLFF. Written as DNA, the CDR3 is TGTGCCAGCAGCCCGGGGACAGGTGAAAAACTGTTTTTT.

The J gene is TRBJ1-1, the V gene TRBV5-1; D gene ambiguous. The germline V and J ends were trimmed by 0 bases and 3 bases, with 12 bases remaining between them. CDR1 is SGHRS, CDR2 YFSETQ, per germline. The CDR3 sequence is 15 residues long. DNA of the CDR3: TGCGCCAGCAGCTTGGACACAAGGACGGACACTGAAGCTTTCTTT. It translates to CASSLDTRTDTEAFF.

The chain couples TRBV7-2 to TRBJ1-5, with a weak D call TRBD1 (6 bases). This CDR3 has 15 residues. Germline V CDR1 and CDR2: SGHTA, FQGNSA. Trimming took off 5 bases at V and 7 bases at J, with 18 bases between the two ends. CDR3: CASSQDRGARQPQHF. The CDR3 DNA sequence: TGTGCCAGCAGCCAAGACCGGGGGGCGCGACAGCCCCAGCATTTT. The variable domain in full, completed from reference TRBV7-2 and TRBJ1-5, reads GAGVSQSPSNKVTEKGKDVELRCDPISGHTALYWYRQSLGQGLEFLIYFQGNSAPDKSGLPSDRFSAERTGGSVSTLTIQRTQQEDSAVYLCASSQDRGARQPQHFGDGTRLSIL.

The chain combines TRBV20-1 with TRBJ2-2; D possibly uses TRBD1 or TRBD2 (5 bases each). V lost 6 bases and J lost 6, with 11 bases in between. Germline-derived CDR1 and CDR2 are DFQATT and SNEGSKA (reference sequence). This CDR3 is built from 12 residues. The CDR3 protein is CSAALGAGELFF. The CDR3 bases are TGCAGTGCGGCCCTGGGGGCCGGGGAGCTGTTTTTT.

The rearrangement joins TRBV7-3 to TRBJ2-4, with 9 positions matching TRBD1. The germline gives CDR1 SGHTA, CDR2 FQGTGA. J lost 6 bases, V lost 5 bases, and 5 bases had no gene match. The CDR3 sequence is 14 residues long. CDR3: CASSPGTGTNIQYF. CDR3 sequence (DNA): TGTGCCAGCAGCCCCGGGACAGGGACAAACATTCAGTACTTC.

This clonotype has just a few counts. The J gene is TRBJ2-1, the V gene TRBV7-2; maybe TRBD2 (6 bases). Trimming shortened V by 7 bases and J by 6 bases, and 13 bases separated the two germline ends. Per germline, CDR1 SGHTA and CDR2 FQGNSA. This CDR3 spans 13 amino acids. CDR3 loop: CASTPQAGNEQFF. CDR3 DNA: TGTGCCAGCACCCCCCAAGCGGGCAATGAGCAGTTCTTC.

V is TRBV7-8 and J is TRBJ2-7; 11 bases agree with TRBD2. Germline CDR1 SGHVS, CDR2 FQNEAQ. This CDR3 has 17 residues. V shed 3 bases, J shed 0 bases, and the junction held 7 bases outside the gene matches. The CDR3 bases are TGTGCCAGCAGCTTCCCCAACCTAGCGGGGGGCTCCTACGAGCAGTACTTC. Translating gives CASSFPNLAGGSYEQYF.